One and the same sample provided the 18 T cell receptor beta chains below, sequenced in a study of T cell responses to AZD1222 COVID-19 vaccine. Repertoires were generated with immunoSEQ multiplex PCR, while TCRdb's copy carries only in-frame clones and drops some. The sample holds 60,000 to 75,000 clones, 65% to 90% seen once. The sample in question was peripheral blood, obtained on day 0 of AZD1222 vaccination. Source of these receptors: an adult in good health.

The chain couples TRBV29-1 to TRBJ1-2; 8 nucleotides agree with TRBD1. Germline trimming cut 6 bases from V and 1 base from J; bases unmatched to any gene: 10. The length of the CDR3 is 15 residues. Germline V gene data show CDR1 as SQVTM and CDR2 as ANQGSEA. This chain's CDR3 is CSVTGQGGSNYGYTF. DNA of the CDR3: TGCAGCGTGACAGGACAGGGAGGTAGTAACTATGGCTACACCTTC.

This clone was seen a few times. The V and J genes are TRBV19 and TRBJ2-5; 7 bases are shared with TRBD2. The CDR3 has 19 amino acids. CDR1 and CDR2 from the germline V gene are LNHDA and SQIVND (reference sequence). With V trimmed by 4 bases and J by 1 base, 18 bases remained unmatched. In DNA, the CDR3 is TGTGCCAGTAGTAAGGGAAGTGCTAGCGGCTTCAACCCCCAAGAGACCCAGTACTTC. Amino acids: CASSKGSASGFNPQETQYF.

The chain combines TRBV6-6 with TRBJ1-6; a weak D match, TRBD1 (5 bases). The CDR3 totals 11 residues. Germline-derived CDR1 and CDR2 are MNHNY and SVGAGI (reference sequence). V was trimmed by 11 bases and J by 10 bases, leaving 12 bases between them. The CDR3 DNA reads TGTGCCGGGGGATTAAACTCACCCCTCCACTTT. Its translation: CAGGLNSPLHF.

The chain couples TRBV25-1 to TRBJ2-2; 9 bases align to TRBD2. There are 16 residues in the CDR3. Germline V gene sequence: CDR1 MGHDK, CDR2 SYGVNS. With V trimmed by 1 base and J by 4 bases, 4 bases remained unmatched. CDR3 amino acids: CASSELGSGSTGELFF. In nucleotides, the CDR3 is TGTGCCAGCAGTGAATTGGGTAGCGGGAGCACCGGGGAGCTGTTTTTT.

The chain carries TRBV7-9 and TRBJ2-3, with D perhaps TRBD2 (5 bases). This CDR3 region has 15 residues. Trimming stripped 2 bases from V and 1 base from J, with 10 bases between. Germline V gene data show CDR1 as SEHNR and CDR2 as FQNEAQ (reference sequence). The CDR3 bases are TGTGCCAGCAGCTTAAGGTTCGGGGGCACAGATACGCAGTATTTT. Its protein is CASSLRFGGTDTQYF. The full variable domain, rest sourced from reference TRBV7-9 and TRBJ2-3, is DTGVSQNPRHKITKRGQNVTFRCDPISEHNRLYWYRQTLGQGPEFLTYFQNEAQLEKSRLLSDRFSAERPKGSFSTLEIQRTEQGDSAMYLCASSLRFGGTDTQYFGPGTRLTVL.

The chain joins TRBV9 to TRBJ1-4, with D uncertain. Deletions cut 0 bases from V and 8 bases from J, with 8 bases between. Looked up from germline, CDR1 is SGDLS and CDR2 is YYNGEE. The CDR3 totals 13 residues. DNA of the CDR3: TGTGCCAGCAGCGTAGGTCCGGGGGAAAAACTGTTTTTT. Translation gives CASSVGPGEKLFF. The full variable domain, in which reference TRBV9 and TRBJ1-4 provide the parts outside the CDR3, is DSGVTQTPKHLITATGQRVTLRCSPRSGDLSVYWYQQSLDQGLQFLIQYYNGEERAKGNILERFSAQQFPDLHSELNLSSLELGDSALYFCASSVGPGEKLFFGSGTQLSVL.

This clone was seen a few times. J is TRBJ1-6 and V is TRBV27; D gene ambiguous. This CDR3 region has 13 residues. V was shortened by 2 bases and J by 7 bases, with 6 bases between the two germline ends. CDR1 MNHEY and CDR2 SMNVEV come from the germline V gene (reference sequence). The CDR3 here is CASSLTANSPLHF. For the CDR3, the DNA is TGTGCCAGCAGTTTAACAGCGAATTCACCCCTCCACTTT.

CDR3 DNA: TGTGCCAGTAGTATCTTGAGGCAGGGCGATGAAAAACTGTTTTTT. This sequence encodes CASSILRQGDEKLFF. This chain links TRBV19 with TRBJ1-4, with D possibly being TRBD1 (5 bases). Germline-derived CDR1 and CDR2 are LNHDA and SQIVND (reference sequence). Trimming left V 3 bases short and J 6 bases short, with 14 bases between. The CDR3 length is 15 residues.

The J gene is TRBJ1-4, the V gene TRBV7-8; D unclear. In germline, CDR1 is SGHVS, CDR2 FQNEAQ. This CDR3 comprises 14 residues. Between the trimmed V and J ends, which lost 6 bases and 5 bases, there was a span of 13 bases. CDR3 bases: TGTGCCAGCAGGCGTGGGCAGCCGAATGAAAAACTGTTTTTT. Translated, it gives CASRRGQPNEKLFF.

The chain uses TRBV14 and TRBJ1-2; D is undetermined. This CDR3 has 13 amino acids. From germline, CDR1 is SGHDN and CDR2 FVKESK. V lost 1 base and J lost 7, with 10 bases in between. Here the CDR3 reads CASSQVISGGYTF. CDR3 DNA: TGTGCCAGCAGCCAAGTCATTTCGGGTGGCTACACCTTC. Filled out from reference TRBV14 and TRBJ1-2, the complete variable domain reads EAGVTQFPSHSVIEKGQTVTLRCDPISGHDNLYWYRRVMGKEIKFLLHFVKESKQDESGMPNNRFLAERTGGTYSTLKVQPAELEDSGVYFCASSQVISGGYTFGSGTRLTVV.

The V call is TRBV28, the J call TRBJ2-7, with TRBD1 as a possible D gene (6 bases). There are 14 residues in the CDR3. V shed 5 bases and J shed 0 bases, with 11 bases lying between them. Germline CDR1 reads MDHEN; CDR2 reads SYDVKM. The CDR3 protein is CASSPGTLSYEQYF. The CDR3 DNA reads TGTGCCAGCAGTCCCGGGACACTCTCCTACGAGCAGTACTTC.

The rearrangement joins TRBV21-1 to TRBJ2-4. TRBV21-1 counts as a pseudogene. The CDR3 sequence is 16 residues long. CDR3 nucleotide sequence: TGTGCCAGCAGCAAACGGGGTAGTCAGGGCAAAAACATTCAGTACTTC. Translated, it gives CASSKRGSQGKNIQYF.

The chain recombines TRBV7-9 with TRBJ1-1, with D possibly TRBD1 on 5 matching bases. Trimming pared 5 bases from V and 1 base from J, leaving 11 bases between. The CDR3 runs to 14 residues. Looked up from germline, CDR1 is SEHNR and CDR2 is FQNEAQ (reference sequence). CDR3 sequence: CASSPKTENTEAFF. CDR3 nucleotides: TGTGCCAGCAGCCCCAAGACAGAGAACACTGAAGCTTTCTTT. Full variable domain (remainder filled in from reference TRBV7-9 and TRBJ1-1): DTGVSQNPRHKITKRGQNVTFRCDPISEHNRLYWYRQTLGQGPEFLTYFQNEAQLEKSRLLSDRFSAERPKGSFSTLEIQRTEQGDSAMYLCASSPKTENTEAFFGQGTRLTVV.

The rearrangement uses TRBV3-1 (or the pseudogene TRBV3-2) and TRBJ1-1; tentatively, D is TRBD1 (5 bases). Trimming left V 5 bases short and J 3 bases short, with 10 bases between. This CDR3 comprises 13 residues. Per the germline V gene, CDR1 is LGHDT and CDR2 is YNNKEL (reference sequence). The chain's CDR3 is CASSFSGHTEAFF. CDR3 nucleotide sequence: TGTGCCAGCAGCTTCTCGGGACACACTGAAGCTTTCTTT.

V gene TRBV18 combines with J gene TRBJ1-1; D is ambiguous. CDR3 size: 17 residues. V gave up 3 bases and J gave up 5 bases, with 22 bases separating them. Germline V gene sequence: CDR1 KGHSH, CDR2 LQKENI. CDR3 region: CASSPLTLQVVGTEAFF. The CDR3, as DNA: TGTGCCAGCTCACCTTTGACCCTTCAGGTGGTGGGAACTGAAGCTTTCTTT.

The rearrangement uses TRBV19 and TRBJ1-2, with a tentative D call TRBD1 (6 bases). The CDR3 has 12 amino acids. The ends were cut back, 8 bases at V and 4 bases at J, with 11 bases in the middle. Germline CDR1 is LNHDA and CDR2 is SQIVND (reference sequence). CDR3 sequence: CASEQGGYGYTF. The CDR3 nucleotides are TGTGCCAGTGAACAAGGGGGCTATGGCTACACCTTC.

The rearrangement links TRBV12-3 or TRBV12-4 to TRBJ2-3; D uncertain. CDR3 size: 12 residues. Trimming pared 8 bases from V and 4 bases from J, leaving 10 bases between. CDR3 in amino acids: CASGNLADTQYF. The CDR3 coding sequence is TGTGCCAGCGGCAATCTCGCAGATACGCAGTATTTT.

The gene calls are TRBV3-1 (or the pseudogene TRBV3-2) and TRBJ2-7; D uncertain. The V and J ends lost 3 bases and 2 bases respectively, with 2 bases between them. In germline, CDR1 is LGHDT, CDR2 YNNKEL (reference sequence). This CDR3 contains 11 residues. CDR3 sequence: CASSHTYEQYV. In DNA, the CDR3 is TGTGCCAGCAGCCACACCTACGAGCAGTACGTC.